Listed below are T cell receptor beta chains from one sample, sequenced in a study of T cells in Graves' hyperthyroidism and ophthalmopathy. Each CDR3 protein is one row after TCRdb ran MiXCR on the multiplex PCR reads. This table has about 50,000 distinct CDR3 sequences, 45% to 50% appearing once. The sample was peripheral blood or thyroid tissue (not recorded which). The receptors stem from a woman aged 45-60 years with Graves' hyperthyroidism. The CDR3 runs from the conserved cysteine through the conserved F or W. The D gene is left open where the match is weak. Some rows have no size entry. The others give once, few or many, or a class for an expanded clone.

clone size	D gene	CDR3 length	V gene	J gene	CDR3 DNA	CDR3 protein
many	NA	15	TRBV19	TRBJ2-2	TGTGCCAGTACGGAGGCCCACATGTCCACCGGGGAGCTGTTTTTT	CASTEAHMSTGELFF
NA	NA	12	TRBV7-2	TRBJ2-5	TGTGCCAGCAGCTTATTATTGGAGACCCAGTACTTC	CASSLLLETQYF
many	NA	13	TRBV2	TRBJ1-1	TGTGCCAGCAGTGAGGAGCGACTCACTGAAGCTTTCTTT	CASSEERLTEAFF
many	TRBD1	14	TRBV2	TRBJ2-5	TGTGCCAGCAGAGGACAGGGGTATTGGGAGACCCAGTACTTC	CASRGQGYWETQYF
NA	TRBD1	16	TRBV28	TRBJ1-2	TGTGCCAGCAGTTCCCCCGGGACAGCTGGGGGTACTGGAAACACCTTC	CASSSPGTAGGTGNTF
once	TRBD2	14	TRBV29-1	TRBJ2-5	TGCAGCGTTGGACTAGCGGGAGTCTCGGGGACCCAGTACTTC	CSVGLAGVSGTQYF
many	NA	16	TRBV19	TRBJ1-5	TGTGCCAGTAGTATTAGGTTGGGGAAGAGCAATCAGCCCCAGCATTTT	CASSIRLGKSNQPQHF
NA	TRBD1	14	TRBV20-1	TRBJ1-6	TGCAGTGCGAGACCACAGGGGGCGAGTTCACCCCTCCACTTT	CSARPQGASSPLHF
many	TRBD2	17	TRBV29-1	TRBJ2-5	TGCAGCGTTGTGCTCCCCGGGTTAACTAGCGGCCAAGAGACCCAGTACTTC	CSVVLPGLTSGQETQYF
NA	TRBD1	15	TRBV27	TRBJ1-4	TGTGCCAGCAGGCGGGACAGAGCAACTAATGAAAAACTGTTTTTT	CASRRDRATNEKLFF
once	NA	13	TRBV20-1	TRBJ1-2	TGCAGTGCTCGGAGCGGGACGGCCTATGGCTACACCTTC	CSARSGTAYGYTF
NA	NA	16	TRBV9	TRBJ1-4	TGTGCCAGCAGCCAGCTCCCGGGAGTCCCCAATGAAAAACTGTTTTTT	CASSQLPGVPNEKLFF
NA	TRBD2	15	TRBV4-2	TRBJ2-7	TGTGCCAGCAGCCAAGGCCAAGCGGGAGGTGTCGAGCAGTACTTC	CASSQGQAGGVEQYF
once	TRBD1	16	TRBV4-1	TRBJ1-6	TGTGCCAGCAGCTTGAACCCGGACAGGAGCTGGTCACCCCTCCACTTT	CASSLNPDRSWSPLHF
many	NA	15	TRBV7-9	TRBJ1-1	TGTGCCAGCAGCGTTATTACAGTGTCGAACACTGAAGCTTTCTTT	CASSVITVSNTEAFF
many	NA	14	TRBV20-1	TRBJ2-5	TGCAGTGCTAGAAGGGGAGACAGCCAAGAGACCCAGTACTTC	CSARRGDSQETQYF
NA	NA	14	TRBV4-1	TRBJ1-5	TGCGCCAGCAGCTTCGGGACGGGAAGATGGACCCAGCATTTT	CASSFGTGRWTQHF
NA	TRBD1	16	TRBV7-8	TRBJ1-2	TGTGCCAGCAGCACTACAGGGACAGGGGGCGCATCTGGCTACACCTTC	CASSTTGTGGASGYTF
many	TRBD1	16	TRBV2	TRBJ2-1	TGTGCCAGCAGTGAAGGGTCGACGGGACAGTACGGCGAGCAGTTCTTC	CASSEGSTGQYGEQFF
NA	NA	12	TRBV29-1	TRBJ2-7	TGCAGCGTTGTTTGGACTAACTACGAGCAGTACTTC	CSVVWTNYEQYF
NA	NA	15	TRBV2	TRBJ1-5	TGTGCCAGCAGGGAGTTCGACATCACCAATCAGCCCCAGCATTTT	CASREFDITNQPQHF
NA	NA	14	TRBV25-1	TRBJ2-7	TGTGCCAGCAGTGCTAGAGTACGGCCCGGGGAGCAGTACTTC	CASSARVRPGEQYF
NA	TRBD2	19	TRBV2	TRBJ2-7	TGTGCCAGCACCTCGCCGCTCTGCTCTAGCGGGAGGGCGATCTACGAGCAGTACTTC	CASTSPLCSSGRAIYEQYF
NA	TRBD2	18	TRBV9	TRBJ2-2	TGTGCCAGCAGCGTAGGGCTAGCGGGAGGCGTAGACACCGGGGAGCTGTTTTTT	CASSVGLAGGVDTGELFF